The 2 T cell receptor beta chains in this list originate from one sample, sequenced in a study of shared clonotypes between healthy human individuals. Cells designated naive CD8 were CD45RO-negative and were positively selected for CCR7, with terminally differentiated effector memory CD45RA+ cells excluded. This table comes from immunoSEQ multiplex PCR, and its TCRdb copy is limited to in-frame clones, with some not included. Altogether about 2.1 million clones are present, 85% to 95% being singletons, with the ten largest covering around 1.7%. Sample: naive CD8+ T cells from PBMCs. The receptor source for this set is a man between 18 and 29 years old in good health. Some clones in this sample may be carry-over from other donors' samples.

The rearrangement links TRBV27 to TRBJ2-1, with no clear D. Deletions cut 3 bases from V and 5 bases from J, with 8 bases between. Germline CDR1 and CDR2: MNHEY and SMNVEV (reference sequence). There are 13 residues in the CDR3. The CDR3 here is CASSFNLDNEQFF. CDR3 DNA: TGTGCCAGCAGTTTCAACCTAGACAATGAGCAGTTCTTC.

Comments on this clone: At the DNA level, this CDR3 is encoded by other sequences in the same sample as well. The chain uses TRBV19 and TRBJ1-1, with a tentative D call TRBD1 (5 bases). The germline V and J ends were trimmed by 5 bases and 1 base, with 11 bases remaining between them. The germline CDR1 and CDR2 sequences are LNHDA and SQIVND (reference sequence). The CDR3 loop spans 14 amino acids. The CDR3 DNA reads TGTGCCAGTAGTTACCGGGGCCCGAACACTGAAGCTTTCTTT. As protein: CASSYRGPNTEAFF.